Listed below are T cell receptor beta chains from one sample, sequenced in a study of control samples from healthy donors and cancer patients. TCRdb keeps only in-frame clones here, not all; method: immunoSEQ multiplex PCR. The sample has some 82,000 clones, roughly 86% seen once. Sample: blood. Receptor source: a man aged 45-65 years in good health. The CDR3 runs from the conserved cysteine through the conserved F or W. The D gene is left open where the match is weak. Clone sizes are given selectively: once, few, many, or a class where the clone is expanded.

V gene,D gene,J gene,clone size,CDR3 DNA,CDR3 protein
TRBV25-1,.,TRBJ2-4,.,TGTGCCAGCATCTCCCAAAACATTCAGTACTTC,CASISQNIQYF
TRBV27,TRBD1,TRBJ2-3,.,TGTGCCAGCAGAAAGGAGGGGACACAGGGGGCAGGGACAGATACGCAGTATTTT,CASRKEGTQGAGTDTQYF
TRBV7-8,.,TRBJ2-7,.,TGTGCCAGCAGCTTACGTGAGGAACGGAAGTACTTC,CASSLREERKYF
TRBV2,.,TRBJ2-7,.,TGTGCCACCCTTAAGGAGGGGGCCAACGAGCAGTACTTC,CATLKEGANEQYF
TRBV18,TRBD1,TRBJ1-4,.,TGTGCCAGCTCACAGGGACAGGGGGAAAAACTGTTTTTT,CASSQGQGEKLFF
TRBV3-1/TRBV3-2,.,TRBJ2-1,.,TGTGCCAGCAGCCAAGCCCTCGTTGTAGGAGCCCAGAATCCCCAGCAGTTCTTC,CASSQALVVGAQNPQQFF
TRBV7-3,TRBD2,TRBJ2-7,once,TGTGCCAGCAGCTTACTCGGCGGGAGCTCCTACGAGCAGTACTTC,CASSLLGGSSYEQYF
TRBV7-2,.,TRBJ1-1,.,TGTGCCAGCAGCCCACATCTGAACACTGAAGCTTTCTTT,CASSPHLNTEAFF
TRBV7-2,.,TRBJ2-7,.,TGTGCCAGCAGCCCTCGCCGCTCCCTTTACGAGCAGTACTTC,CASSPRRSLYEQYF
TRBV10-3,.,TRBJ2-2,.,TGTGCCATCAGTGAGTTTTGGGAGAACACCGGGGAGCTGTTTTTT,CAISEFWENTGELFF
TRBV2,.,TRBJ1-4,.,TGTGCCAGCAGTATCGCACAGGAGGGTGAAAAACTGTTTTTT,CASSIAQEGEKLFF
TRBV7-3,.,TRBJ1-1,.,TGTGCCAGCAGTCATGGGGCCGATGAAGCTTTCTTT,CASSHGADEAFF
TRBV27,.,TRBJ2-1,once,TGTGCCAGCAGTTTAATGGGAAGGCAGGGTCATGAGCAGTTCTTC,CASSLMGRQGHEQFF
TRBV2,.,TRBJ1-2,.,TGTGCCAGCAGTGAGAATTCGGGCTACACCTTC,CASSENSGYTF
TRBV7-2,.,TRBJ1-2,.,TGTGCCAGCAGCTACGAAACTATCGGACGTATTCCCCTTTTGGATGGCTACACCTTC,CASSYETIGRIPLLDGYTF
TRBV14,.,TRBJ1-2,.,TGTGCCAGCAGCCCTGGCTTTGAAGCTAACTATGGCTACACCTTC,CASSPGFEANYGYTF
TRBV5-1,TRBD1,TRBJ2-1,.,TGCGCCAGCAGCTGGGACAGGGGGGAGCAGTTCTTC,CASSWDRGEQFF
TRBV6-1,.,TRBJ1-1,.,TGTGCCAGCAGTGATTTAACAGCCACCTTGGGTAGGACTGAAGCTTTCTTT,CASSDLTATLGRTEAFF
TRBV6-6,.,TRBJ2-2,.,TGTGCCAGCAGTTACTCGAGCACCGGGGAGCTGTTTTTT,CASSYSSTGELFF
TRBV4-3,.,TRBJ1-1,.,TGCGCCAGCAGCCCAATACCAGGGGCTTCGGGTGAAGCTTTCTTT,CASSPIPGASGEAFF
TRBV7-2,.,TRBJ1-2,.,TGTGCCAGCAGCTTAGGGGGGGAACTTCATGGCTACACCTTC,CASSLGGELHGYTF
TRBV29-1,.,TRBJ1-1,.,TGCAGCGCCAGGGCGAATTTTGGGAACACTGAAGCTTTCTTT,CSARANFGNTEAFF
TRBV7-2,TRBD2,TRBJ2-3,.,TGTGCCAGCAGCTCCGCCGCGGGGGAGCGTGGAGATACGCAGTATTTT,CASSSAAGERGDTQYF
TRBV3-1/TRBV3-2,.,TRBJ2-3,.,TGTGCCAGCAGCCAAGATCTAGGTAGGGATACGCAGTATTTT,CASSQDLGRDTQYF
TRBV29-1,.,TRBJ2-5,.,TGCAGCGTTGTATTGGGGGCCGTAAAAGAGACCCAGTACTTC,CSVVLGAVKETQYF
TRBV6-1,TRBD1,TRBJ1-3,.,TGTGCCAGCAGCGAACAGGGGACTGACTCTGGAAACACCATATATTTT,CASSEQGTDSGNTIYF
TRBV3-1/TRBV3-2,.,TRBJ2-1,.,TGTGCCAGCAGCTTCGGACCAAGCGAGAATGAGCAGTTCTTC,CASSFGPSENEQFF
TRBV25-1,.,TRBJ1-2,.,TGTGCCAGCAGTGTGGGGGCAGGAGGCTACACCTTC,CASSVGAGGYTF
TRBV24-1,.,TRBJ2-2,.,TGTGCCACCAGTGATCGAGACACCGGGGAGCTGTTTTTT,CATSDRDTGELFF
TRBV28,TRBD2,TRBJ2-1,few,TGTGCCAGCAGTTTCACCGGGACTAAGCAGTTCTTC,CASSFTGTKQFF
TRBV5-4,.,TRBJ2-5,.,TGTGCCAGCAGCTTGGCATTAGAGGAGACCCAGTACTTC,CASSLALEETQYF
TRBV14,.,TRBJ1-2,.,TGTGCCAGCAGCGAAGACATTGGCTATGGCTACACCTTC,CASSEDIGYGYTF
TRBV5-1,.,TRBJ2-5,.,TGCGCCAGCAGCTTGGCCGGCCAGGGCCAAGAGACCCAGTACTTC,CASSLAGQGQETQYF
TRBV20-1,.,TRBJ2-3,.,TGCAGTGCTCAGGACTCGAATACGCAGTATTTT,CSAQDSNTQYF
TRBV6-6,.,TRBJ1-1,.,TGTGCCAGCAGTTACGCCGGAAACACTGAAGCTTTCTTT,CASSYAGNTEAFF
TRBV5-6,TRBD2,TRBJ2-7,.,TGTGCCAGCAGCTTAGCGGGAGGTTCCTACGAGCAGTACTTC,CASSLAGGSYEQYF
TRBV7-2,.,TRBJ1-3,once,TGTGCCAGCAGCTTAGCTTCAGGGACTGGAAACACCATATATTTT,CASSLASGTGNTIYF
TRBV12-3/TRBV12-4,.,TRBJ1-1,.,TGTGCCAGCAGTTTTGGGGGGGTTACTGAAGCTTTCTTT,CASSFGGVTEAFF
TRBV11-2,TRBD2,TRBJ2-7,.,TGTGCCAGCAGCTTCGGGACTAGCGGGGCCGGCTACGAGCAGTACTTC,CASSFGTSGAGYEQYF
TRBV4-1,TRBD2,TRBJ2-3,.,TGCGCCGCGGGGACTAGTGGCACAGATACGCAGTATTTT,CAAGTSGTDTQYF
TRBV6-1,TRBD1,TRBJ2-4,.,TGTGCCAGCAGTCAGACAGGGGGGAACATTCAGTACTTC,CASSQTGGNIQYF